The rows below give T cell receptor beta chains drawn from one sample of a study of blood T cell repertoires in COVID-19. TCRdb's copy holds only in-frame clones and misses some; the assay was immunoSEQ multiplex PCR. The sample includes fewer than 300,000 clones, around 83% of them seen just once. What was sequenced was PBMCs or T cells enriched from blood (not recorded which). These receptors were collected from a man aged 40-49 years who had been exposed to COVID-19. Each CDR3 is given with its conserved first and last residue. D genes are given only for firm matches. Only some rows state a clone size, as once, few, many or a class for expanded clones.

many	TRBV7-9	.	TRBJ1-2	TGTGCCAGCAGACCCACAGGGTTTTATTATGGCTACACCTTC	CASRPTGFYYGYTF
.	TRBV5-5	.	TRBJ1-1	TGTGCCAGCAGCTCTGTGCCGGGGATCACTGAAGCTTTCTTT	CASSSVPGITEAFF
.	TRBV27	.	TRBJ1-1	TGTGCCAGCAGTTTAAGTTCGGGATTAGTCACTGAAGCTTTCTTT	CASSLSSGLVTEAFF
.	TRBV9	TRBD1	TRBJ2-7	TGTGCCAGCAGCCCCGGGACAGGGTTAGGGTACGAGCAGTACTTC	CASSPGTGLGYEQYF
.	TRBV6-1	TRBD2	TRBJ2-7	TGTGCCAGCAGTGAATATACTAGCGGCTACGAGCAGTACTTC	CASSEYTSGYEQYF
.	TRBV9	.	TRBJ2-7	TGTGCCAGCAGCCCAGACTGGGGGGGGCGCGAGCAGTACTTC	CASSPDWGGREQYF
.	TRBV19	.	TRBJ2-7	TGTGCCAGTACCTTAAGTAGCGGGACAGATTACGAGCAGTACTTC	CASTLSSGTDYEQYF
.	TRBV2	TRBD2	TRBJ2-7	TGTGCCAGCACTCCTAGCGGGTACGAGCAGTACTTC	CASTPSGYEQYF
.	TRBV19	.	TRBJ1-3	TGTGCCAGTAGTACCCCATTCCAGGGTATTGGAAACACCATATATTTT	CASSTPFQGIGNTIYF
.	TRBV2	TRBD2	TRBJ2-2	TGTGCCAGCAAAGAGCGGGAGACCACCGGGGAGCTGTTTTTT	CASKERETTGELFF
few	TRBV30	TRBD1	TRBJ1-2	TGTGCCTGGGCACTAACCACAGGGGGCCCTTATGGCTACACCTTC	CAWALTTGGPYGYTF
.	TRBV7-8	.	TRBJ1-5	TGTGCCAGCAGCCCGCCAGGATATCAGCCCCAGCATTTT	CASSPPGYQPQHF
.	TRBV7-3	.	TRBJ2-1	TGTGCCAGCAGCTCCCTCGCCAGGGTATACAATGAGCAGTTCTTC	CASSSLARVYNEQFF
.	TRBV7-3	.	TRBJ2-5	TGTGCCAGCAGCCTAACGCCCAGGGAGACCCAGTACTTC	CASSLTPRETQYF
.	TRBV19	.	TRBJ2-1	TGTGCCAGTAGTATAACCTTCACGGGCTACAATGAGCAGTTCTTC	CASSITFTGYNEQFF
once	TRBV5-1	TRBD1	TRBJ2-2	TGCGCCAGCAGCTTGGAGAGGACAGGGACGACCGGGGAGCTGTTTTTT	CASSLERTGTTGELFF
.	TRBV2	.	TRBJ2-7	TGTGCCAGCAGTGGGCCAGAATACGAGCAGTACTTC	CASSGPEYEQYF
.	TRBV30	.	TRBJ1-1	TGTGCCTGGAGTGATAGCCGTGAAGCTTTCTTT	CAWSDSREAFF
.	TRBV25-1	TRBD2	TRBJ2-1	TGTGCCAGCAGTGAATGGAGTAGCGGGAGCTGGCGCAATGAGCAGTTCTTC	CASSEWSSGSWRNEQFF
.	TRBV24-1	TRBD1	TRBJ2-1	TGTGCCACCAGTGATATAAAATCAGGGGGCAAGCCCCTTTACAATGAGCAGTTCTTC	CATSDIKSGGKPLYNEQFF
.	TRBV27	TRBD1	TRBJ2-3	TGTGCCAGCCACGGACAGGCTGATACGCAGTATTTT	CASHGQADTQYF
.	TRBV10-3	.	TRBJ1-1	TGTGCCATCAGTTATGACAGGTTGAACACTGAAGCTTTCTTT	CAISYDRLNTEAFF
.	TRBV27	TRBD1	TRBJ1-1	TGTGCCAGCACCCGGGACAGAGTGAACACTGAAGCTTTCTTT	CASTRDRVNTEAFF
.	TRBV4-2	.	TRBJ2-3	TGTGCCAGCAGCCAAGCGGGTGATACGCAGTATTTT	CASSQAGDTQYF
.	TRBV19	.	TRBJ1-1	TGTGCCAGTAGTATCCCAGGCACGAACACTGAAGCTTTCTTT	CASSIPGTNTEAFF
.	TRBV6-2/TRBV6-3	TRBD2	TRBJ2-7	TGTGCCAGCAGTTTACGTAGGACTAGCGGGAGAGGGGAGCAGTACTTC	CASSLRRTSGRGEQYF
.	TRBV4-1	.	TRBJ2-2	TGCGCCAGCAGCCAACCGGGTCGAGGGAGGTTGCGGGAGCTGTTTTTT	CASSQPGRGRLRELFF
many	TRBV7-3	.	TRBJ2-3	TGTGCCAGCAGCACAGACGACACAGATACGCAGTATTTT	CASSTDDTDTQYF
.	TRBV7-6	.	TRBJ2-5	TGTGCCAGCAGCCGACGTGGGTGGGAGTGGGGCCAAGAGACCCAGTACTTC	CASSRRGWEWGQETQYF
.	TRBV10-3	.	TRBJ2-7	TGTGCCATCAGTGAGGGACTGGGCTACGAGCAGTACTTC	CAISEGLGYEQYF
.	TRBV7-8	TRBD2	TRBJ2-1	TGTGCCAGCAGCTTCTCGGGAGGGCCTAATGAGCAGTTCTTC	CASSFSGGPNEQFF
.	TRBV24-1	TRBD2	TRBJ2-3	TGTGCCACCAGTGGGGGACTAGCGGGAGTTGCTGGGGATACGCAGTATTTT	CATSGGLAGVAGDTQYF
few	TRBV10-3	.	TRBJ2-7	TGTGCCATCACACACAGCTCCTACGAGCAGTACTTC	CAITHSSYEQYF
.	TRBV27	.	TRBJ1-2	TGTGCCAGCAGTTTGACAGCATACTATGGCTACACCTTC	CASSLTAYYGYTF
.	TRBV29-1	.	TRBJ1-2	TGCAGCGCCGGGACTAAGGCTGGCTACACCTTC	CSAGTKAGYTF
.	TRBV7-8	.	TRBJ2-1	TGTGCCAGCAGCTACACGGGAGATGAGCAGTTCTTC	CASSYTGDEQFF
.	TRBV5-5	.	TRBJ2-1	TGTGCCAGCAGCTTCCTACGAAGCGGAGGGCCTTACAATGAGCAGTTCTTC	CASSFLRSGGPYNEQFF
.	TRBV4-2	.	TRBJ1-2	TGTGCCAGCAGCCAAGGCGGGGATAACTATGGCTACACCTTC	CASSQGGDNYGYTF
.	TRBV24-1	.	TRBJ2-2	TGTGCCACCAGTGATTCGGGGGGTGGACAGGGAAGTCGCACCGGGGAGCTGTTTTTT	CATSDSGGGQGSRTGELFF
few	TRBV6-5	.	TRBJ1-2	TGTGCCAGCAGTTACTCGCAGGGAAACTATGGCTACACCTTC	CASSYSQGNYGYTF
few	TRBV7-9	TRBD2	TRBJ2-5	TGTGCCAGCAGCTCTGGGACTAGCGGCGGAGAGACCCAGTACTTC	CASSSGTSGGETQYF
.	TRBV30	.	TRBJ1-1	TGTGCCTGGACAAATCGGGGTAACACTGAAGCTTTCTTT	CAWTNRGNTEAFF
few	TRBV2	.	TRBJ1-2	TGTGCCAGCAGTGAGGAGGGAACGGGGGGCTACACCTTC	CASSEEGTGGYTF
.	TRBV4-2	.	TRBJ2-3	TGTGCCAGCAGCCAAGATTCGGGATCGGTCACAGATACGCAGTATTTT	CASSQDSGSVTDTQYF
.	TRBV7-8	TRBD2	TRBJ2-1	TGTGCCAGCAGCCCGCGGACTAGCGGGAGGGGCGAGCAGTTCTTC	CASSPRTSGRGEQFF
.	TRBV9	.	TRBJ2-1	TGTGCCAGCAGCCCTCGGTTGGCCTACAATGAGCAGTTCTTC	CASSPRLAYNEQFF
few	TRBV7-8	.	TRBJ1-2	TGTGCCAGCTCCGCTGGACAGTATGACTATGGCTACACCTTC	CASSAGQYDYGYTF
once	TRBV30	TRBD2	TRBJ2-7	TGTGCCTGGGCGTTGGGGGGGTCACGCGAGCAGTACTTC	CAWALGGSREQYF
.	TRBV21-1	.	TRBJ1-5	TGTGCCAGCTTCCCGAACCAGGGAGGGGATAGCAATCAGCCCCAGCATTTT	CASFPNQGGDSNQPQHF
once	TRBV9	.	TRBJ1-2	TGTGCCAGCAGCAGCCTGGACGGGGTCTATGGCTACACCTTC	CASSSLDGVYGYTF
.	TRBV5-1	TRBD2	TRBJ2-1	TGCGCCAGCAGCTCGGGGGGGTTGTACAATGAGCAGTTCTTC	CASSSGGLYNEQFF
.	TRBV5-6	.	TRBJ2-1	TGTGCCAGCAGCTTGGTTCGAATGGGTTGGGCATTGACCAATGAGCAGTTCTTC	CASSLVRMGWALTNEQFF
.	TRBV5-5	.	TRBJ2-6	TGTGCCAGCAGCTTTCGGGTAGAGGCTGGGGCCAACGTCCTGACTTTC	CASSFRVEAGANVLTF
.	TRBV6-5	.	TRBJ1-5	TGTGCCAGCAGTTACGGGGAGGCTCAGCCCCAGCATTTT	CASSYGEAQPQHF